This T cell receptor (beta chain) is from a study of blood T cell repertoires in COVID-19. Across the whole study: Donors in the United States, Italy and Spain gave samples during acute or convalescent COVID-19. T cells, B-cell-depleted T cells, or PBMCs provided the cDNA or gDNA that served as material.

Per the original data handling: Reference gene primer amplification yielded estimated nucleated cell counts. Here immunoSEQ multiplex PCR was the method, and the copy in TCRdb shows in-frame clones only, minus some. The V and J calls and clone size were taken over from that table, and D and trimming were inferred from the DNA. Seen here are around 260,000 clones, approximately 92% observed once, and the top ten hold 0.9% to 1.2%. The V gene's germline CDR1 is SGHNT and CDR2 YYREEE (reference sequence). The CDR3 has 14 residues. V was pared by 0 bases and J by 5 bases, with 11 bases between. The sample was PBMCs or T cells enriched from blood (not recorded which). The rearrangement uses TRBV5-4 and TRBJ2-5; tentatively, D is TRBD2 (5 bases). This receptor was obtained from a woman in her 30s who had recovered from COVID-19. Written as DNA, the CDR3 is TGTGCCAGCAGCTTGGACCTCCCGGGGGAGACCCAGTACTTC. It is translated as CASSLDLPGETQYF.